This entry features one TCR beta chain sequence. The data belong to a study of blood T cell repertoires in COVID-19. Background on the study: Italy, Spain and the United States were the sources of the convalescent and acute COVID-19 samples.

Per the authors' pipeline: Counts of nucleated cells, estimated from reference gene primer amplification, were obtained. Only in-frame clones appear in the TCRdb table, and some are missing; sequencing was by immunoSEQ multiplex PCR. D and trimming were read from the DNA, whereas the V and J calls and clone size are those reported in that table. The sample lists 250,000 to 350,000 clones; around 84% were seen once. The TCR sequence derives from a human donor with COVID-19, enrolled during active disease. The donor label of this sample is uncertain. Source material: peripheral blood.

CDR3 amino acids: CASRRSGQDNSPLHF. The CDR3 region has the DNA TGTGCCAGCCGTCGAAGTGGACAGGATAATTCACCCCTCCACTTT. The V gene is TRBV2, the J gene TRBJ1-6, with 7 positions matching TRBD1. The germline V gene encodes CDR1 SNHLY and CDR2 FYNNEI. V was clipped by 8 bases and J by 5 bases; unmatched bases: 9. The length of the CDR3 is 15 residues.